Sequencing of this T cell receptor beta chain was carried out in a study of cytomegalovirus exposure and HLA in healthy donors. Study conclusions and caveats: In a later analysis, TCR beta V- and J-gene trimming was associated with a missense DCLRE1C variant. A cluster of highly shared sequence variants was likely a sequencing artifact. The study labeled 150 to 200 TCR beta chains cytomegalovirus-associated.

The CDR3 is 15 amino acids. In germline, CDR1 is SNHLY, CDR2 FYNNEI. V shed 4 bases and J 0 bases; nucleotides not matched to a gene: 2. In the PCR, 60 Vbeta and 13 Jbeta primers were used. Method: immunoSEQ multiplex PCR; TCRdb's copy keeps in-frame clones and lacks some. This sample has roughly 100,000 clones, with 63% found just once. Remarks on this clone: Its cognate antigen is unknown.

The source is a human donor in good health. Sequencing used PBMCs. V gene TRBV2 combines with J gene TRBJ2-1; 8 bases align to TRBD1. CDR3 sequence: CASSGDRGSYNEQFF. CDR3 nucleotide sequence: TGTGCCAGCAGTGGAGACAGGGGCTCCTACAATGAGCAGTTCTTC.